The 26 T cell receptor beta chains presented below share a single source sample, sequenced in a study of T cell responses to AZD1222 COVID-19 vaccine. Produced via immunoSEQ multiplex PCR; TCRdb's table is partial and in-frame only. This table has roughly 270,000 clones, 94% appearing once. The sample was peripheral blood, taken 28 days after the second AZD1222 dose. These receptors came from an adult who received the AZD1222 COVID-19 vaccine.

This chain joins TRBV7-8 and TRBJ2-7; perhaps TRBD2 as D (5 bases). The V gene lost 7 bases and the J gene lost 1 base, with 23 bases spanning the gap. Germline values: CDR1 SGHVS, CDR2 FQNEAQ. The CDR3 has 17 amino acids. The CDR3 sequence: CASTGIGSGLKSYEQYF. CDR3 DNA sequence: TGTGCCAGCACGGGGATAGGGTCGGGGTTAAAATCCTACGAGCAGTACTTC.

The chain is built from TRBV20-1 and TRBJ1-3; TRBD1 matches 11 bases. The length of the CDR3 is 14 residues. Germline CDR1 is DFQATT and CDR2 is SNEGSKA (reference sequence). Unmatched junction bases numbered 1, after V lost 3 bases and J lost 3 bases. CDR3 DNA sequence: TGCAGTGCTAGTGGGACAGGGGGTGGAAACACCATATATTTT. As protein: CSASGTGGGNTIYF.

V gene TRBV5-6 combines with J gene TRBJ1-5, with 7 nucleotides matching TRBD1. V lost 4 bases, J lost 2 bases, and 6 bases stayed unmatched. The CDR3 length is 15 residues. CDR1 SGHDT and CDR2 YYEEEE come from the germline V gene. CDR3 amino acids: CASSPQGGGNQPQHF. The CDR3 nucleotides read TGTGCCAGCAGCCCCCAGGGGGGTGGCAATCAGCCCCAGCATTTT.

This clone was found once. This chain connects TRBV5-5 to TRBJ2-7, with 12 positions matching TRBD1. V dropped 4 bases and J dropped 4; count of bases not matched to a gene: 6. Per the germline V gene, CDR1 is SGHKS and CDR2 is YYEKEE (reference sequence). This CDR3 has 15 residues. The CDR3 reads CASSNRDRGLYEQYF. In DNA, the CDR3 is TGTGCCAGCAGCAACCGGGACAGGGGGCTATACGAGCAGTACTTC.

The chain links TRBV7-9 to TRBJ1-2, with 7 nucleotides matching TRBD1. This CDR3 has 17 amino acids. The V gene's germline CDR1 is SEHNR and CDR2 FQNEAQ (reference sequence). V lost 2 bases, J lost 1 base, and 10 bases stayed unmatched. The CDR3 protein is CASSLLGGAPGNYGYTF. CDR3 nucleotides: TGTGCCAGCAGCTTACTAGGGGGCGCCCCGGGTAACTATGGCTACACCTTC.

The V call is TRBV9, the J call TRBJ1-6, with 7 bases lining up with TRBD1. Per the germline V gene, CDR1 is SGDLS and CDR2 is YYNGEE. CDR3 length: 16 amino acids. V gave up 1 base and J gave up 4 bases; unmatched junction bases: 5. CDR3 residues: CASSVTWGQYNSPLHF. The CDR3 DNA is TGTGCCAGCAGCGTAACGTGGGGACAGTATAATTCACCCCTCCACTTT.

The CDR3 nucleotides are TGTGCCAGCAGCTTGAGGGGGGTCACCGGGGAGCTGTTTTTT. The encoded protein is CASSLRGVTGELFF. This rearrangement joins TRBV5-8 to TRBJ2-2; D is perhaps TRBD1 or TRBD2 (6 bases each). The V gene lost 1 base and the J gene lost 4 bases, with 8 bases spanning the gap. Germline-derived CDR1 and CDR2 are SGHTS and YDEGEE. This CDR3 comprises 14 residues.

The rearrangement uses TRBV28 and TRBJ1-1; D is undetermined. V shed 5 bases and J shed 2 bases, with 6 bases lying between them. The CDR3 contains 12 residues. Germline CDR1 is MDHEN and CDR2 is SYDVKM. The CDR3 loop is CASSMDNTEAFF. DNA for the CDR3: TGTGCCAGCAGTATGGATAACACTGAAGCTTTCTTT.

The CDR3 is CASSSLRASGRGEQFF. The CDR3 coding sequence is TGTGCCAGCAGTTCCCTCCGGGCTAGCGGGAGAGGCGAGCAGTTCTTC. The rearrangement links TRBV6-2 or TRBV6-3 to TRBJ2-1; 10 positions agree with TRBD2. The germline V gene encodes CDR1 MNHEY and CDR2 SVGEGT. CDR3 length equals 16 residues. Unmatched junction bases numbered 13, after V lost 4 bases and J lost 10 bases.

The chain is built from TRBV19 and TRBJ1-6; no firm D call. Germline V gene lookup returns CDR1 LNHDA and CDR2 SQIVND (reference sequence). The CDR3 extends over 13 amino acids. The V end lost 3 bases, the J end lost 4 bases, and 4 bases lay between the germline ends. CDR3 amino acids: CASSIGYNSPLHF. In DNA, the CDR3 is TGTGCCAGTAGTATTGGTTATAATTCACCCCTCCACTTT.

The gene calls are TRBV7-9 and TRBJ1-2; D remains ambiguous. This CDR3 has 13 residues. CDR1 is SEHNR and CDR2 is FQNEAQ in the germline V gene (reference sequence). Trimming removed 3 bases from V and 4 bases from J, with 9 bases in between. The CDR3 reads CASSFRAAYGYTF. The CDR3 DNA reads TGTGCCAGCAGCTTTAGGGCAGCCTATGGCTACACCTTC.

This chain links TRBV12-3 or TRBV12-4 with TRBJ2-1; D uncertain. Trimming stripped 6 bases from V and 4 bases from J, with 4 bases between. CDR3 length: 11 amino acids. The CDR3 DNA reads TGTGCCAGCAGCATATACAATGAGCAGTTCTTC. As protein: CASSIYNEQFF.

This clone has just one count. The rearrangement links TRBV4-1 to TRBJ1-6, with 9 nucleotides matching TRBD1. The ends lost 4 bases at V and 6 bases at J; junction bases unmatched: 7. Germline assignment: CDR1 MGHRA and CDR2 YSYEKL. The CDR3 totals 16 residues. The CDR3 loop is CASSPWTGVANSPLHF. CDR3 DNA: TGCGCCAGCAGCCCCTGGACAGGGGTGGCTAATTCACCCCTCCACTTT.

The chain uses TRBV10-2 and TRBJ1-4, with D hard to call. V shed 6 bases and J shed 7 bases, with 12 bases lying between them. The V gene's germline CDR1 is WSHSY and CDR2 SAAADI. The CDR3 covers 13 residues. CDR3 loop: CASRTNRGEKLFF. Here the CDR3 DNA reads TGCGCCAGCAGGACAAACCGGGGTGAAAAACTGTTTTTT.

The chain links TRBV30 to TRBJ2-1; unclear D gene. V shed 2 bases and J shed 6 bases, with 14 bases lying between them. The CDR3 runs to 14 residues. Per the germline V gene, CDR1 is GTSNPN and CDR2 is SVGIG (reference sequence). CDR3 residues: CAWSPEFLGNEQFF. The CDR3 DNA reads TGTGCCTGGAGTCCCGAGTTTCTGGGCAATGAGCAGTTCTTC.

DNA of the CDR3: TGTGCCAGCAGCTACCGTGTTAATGAGCAGTTCTTC. It translates to CASSYRVNEQFF. The genes are TRBV5-6 and TRBJ2-1, with D hard to call. The length of the CDR3 is 12 residues. The V gene's germline CDR1 is SGHDT and CDR2 YYEEEE. V lost 3 bases, J lost 7 bases, and 8 bases lay in between.

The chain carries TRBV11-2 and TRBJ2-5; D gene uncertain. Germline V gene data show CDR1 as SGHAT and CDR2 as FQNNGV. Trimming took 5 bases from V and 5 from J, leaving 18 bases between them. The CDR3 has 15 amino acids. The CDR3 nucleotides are TGTGCCAGCAGCGCCCTTAGTAGTGGCCAGGAGACCCAGTACTTC. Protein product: CASSALSSGQETQYF.

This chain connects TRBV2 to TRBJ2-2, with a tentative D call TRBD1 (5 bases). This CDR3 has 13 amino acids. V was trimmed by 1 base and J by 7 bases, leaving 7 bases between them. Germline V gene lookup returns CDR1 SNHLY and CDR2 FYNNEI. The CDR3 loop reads CASSEVGVGELFF. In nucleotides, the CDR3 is TGTGCCAGCAGTGAAGTAGGGGTCGGGGAGCTGTTTTTT.

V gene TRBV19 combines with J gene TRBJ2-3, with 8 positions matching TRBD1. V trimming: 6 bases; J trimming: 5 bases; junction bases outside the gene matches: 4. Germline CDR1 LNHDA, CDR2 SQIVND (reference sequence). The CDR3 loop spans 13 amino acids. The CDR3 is CASRQGAGDTQYF. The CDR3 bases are TGTGCCAGTAGGCAGGGGGCAGGAGATACGCAGTATTTT.

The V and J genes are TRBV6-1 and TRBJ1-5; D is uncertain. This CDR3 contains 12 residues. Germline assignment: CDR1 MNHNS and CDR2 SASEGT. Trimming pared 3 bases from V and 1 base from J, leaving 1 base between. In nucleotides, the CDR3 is TGTGCCAGCAGTGACAGCAATCAGCCCCAGCATTTT. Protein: CASSDSNQPQHF.

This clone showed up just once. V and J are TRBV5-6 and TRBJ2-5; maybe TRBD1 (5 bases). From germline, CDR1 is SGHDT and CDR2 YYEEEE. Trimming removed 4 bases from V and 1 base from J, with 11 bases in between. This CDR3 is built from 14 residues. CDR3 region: CASSTRQLQETQYF. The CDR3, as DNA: TGTGCCAGCAGCACTCGACAGCTCCAAGAGACCCAGTACTTC.

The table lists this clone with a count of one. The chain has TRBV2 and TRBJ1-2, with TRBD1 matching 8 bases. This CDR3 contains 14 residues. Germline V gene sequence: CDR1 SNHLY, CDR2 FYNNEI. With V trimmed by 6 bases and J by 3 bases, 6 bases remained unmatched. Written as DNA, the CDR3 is TGTGCCAGCAGCCCTGGACAGGGCTACTATGGCTACACCTTC. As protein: CASSPGQGYYGYTF.

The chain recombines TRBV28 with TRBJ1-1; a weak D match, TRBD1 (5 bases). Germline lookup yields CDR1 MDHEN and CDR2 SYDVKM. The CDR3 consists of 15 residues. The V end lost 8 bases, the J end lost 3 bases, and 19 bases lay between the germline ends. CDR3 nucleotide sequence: TGTGCCAGCGAGCCCTTCGGGACTTGGGACACTGAAGCTTTCTTT. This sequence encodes CASEPFGTWDTEAFF.

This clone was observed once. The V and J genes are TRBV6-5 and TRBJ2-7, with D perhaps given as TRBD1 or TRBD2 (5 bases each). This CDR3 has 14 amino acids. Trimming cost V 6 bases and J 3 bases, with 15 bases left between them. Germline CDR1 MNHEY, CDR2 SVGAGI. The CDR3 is CASSRALGGYEQYF. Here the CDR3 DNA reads TGTGCCAGCAGCAGGGCGCTTGGGGGCTACGAGCAGTACTTC.

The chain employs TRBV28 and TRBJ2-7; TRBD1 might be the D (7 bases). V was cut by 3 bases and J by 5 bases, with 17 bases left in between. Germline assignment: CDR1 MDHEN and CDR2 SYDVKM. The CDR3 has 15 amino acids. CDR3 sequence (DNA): TGTGCCAGCAGTTTGAGGCAGGGGGGACGGGACGAGCAGTACTTC. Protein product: CASSLRQGGRDEQYF.

CDR3 residues: CASSIGAARVLTF. The CDR3 DNA follows: TGTGCCAGCAGCATCGGAGCAGCCAGAGTCCTGACTTTC. The chain employs TRBV7-2 and TRBJ2-6; no definite D call. The CDR3 runs 13 residues. Trimming stripped 5 bases from V and 13 bases from J, with 15 bases between. CDR1 and CDR2 from the germline V gene are SGHTA and FQGNSA.